Only a few counts were recorded for the clone carrying this TCR beta chain. The antigen is not known. These data are taken from a study of immune evolution from preneoplasia to lung adenocarcinoma. Study-wide findings and caveats: Later-stage lesions seemingly showed higher T cell density and diversity than normal lung.

Method: immunoSEQ multiplex PCR; TCRdb's copy keeps in-frame clones and lacks some. The sample shows more than 6,500 clones, roughly 69% of them seen only once. Patient tissue came from resections in Japan or China, 2014–2017. This TCR derives from a donor of 70 years or more with lung adenocarcinoma. Some clones in this sample may be carry-over from other donors' samples. The sample taken for sequencing was FFPE atypical adenomatous hyperplasia tissue from the lung. Described subset: atypical adenomatous hyperplasia (AAH), lung preneoplasia.

The CDR3 region is CASSSGTVHNSPLHF. CDR3 in DNA: TGTGCCAGCAGTAGCGGGACAGTCCATAATTCACCCCTCCACTTT. The V gene is TRBV6-5, the J gene TRBJ1-6; 7 positions match TRBD1. The length of the CDR3 is 15 residues. The trim removed 5 bases at V and 5 bases at J, leaving 6 bases unmatched. Germline loops: CDR1 MNHEY, CDR2 SVGAGI.